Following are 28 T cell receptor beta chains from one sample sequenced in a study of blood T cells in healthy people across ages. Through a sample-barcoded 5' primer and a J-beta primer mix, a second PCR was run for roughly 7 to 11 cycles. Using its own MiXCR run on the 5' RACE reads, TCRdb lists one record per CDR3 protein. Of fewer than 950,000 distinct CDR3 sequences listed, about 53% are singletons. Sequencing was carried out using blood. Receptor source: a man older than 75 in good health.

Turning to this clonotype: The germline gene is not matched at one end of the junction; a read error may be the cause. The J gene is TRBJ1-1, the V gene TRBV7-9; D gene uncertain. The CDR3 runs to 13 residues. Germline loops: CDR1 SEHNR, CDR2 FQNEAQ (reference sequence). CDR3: CVSRLATNTEAFF. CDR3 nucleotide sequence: TGTGTCAGCAGGTTAGCCACTAACACTGAAGCTTTCTTT.

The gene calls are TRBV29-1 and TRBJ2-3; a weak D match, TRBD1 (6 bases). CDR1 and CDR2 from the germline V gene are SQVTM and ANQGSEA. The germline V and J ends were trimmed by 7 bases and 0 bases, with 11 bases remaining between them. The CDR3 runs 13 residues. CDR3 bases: TGCAGCGGGGCAGGGGCGAGCACAGATACGCAGTATTTT. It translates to CSGAGASTDTQYF.

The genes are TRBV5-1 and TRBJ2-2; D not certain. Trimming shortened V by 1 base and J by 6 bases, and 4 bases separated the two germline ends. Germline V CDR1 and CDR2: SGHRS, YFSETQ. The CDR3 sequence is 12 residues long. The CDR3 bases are TGCGCCAGCAGCTTGACGGCCGGGGAGCTGTTTTTT. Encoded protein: CASSLTAGELFF.

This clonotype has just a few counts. CDR3 sequence reads: CASSQLGNEQFF. The DNA for the CDR3 is TGTGCCAGCAGCCAACTTGGGAATGAGCAGTTCTTC. The genes are TRBV3-1 and TRBJ2-1; D remains ambiguous. V lost 2 bases and J 7 bases, leaving 6 bases between the germline ends. Germline V CDR1 and CDR2: LGHDT, YNNKEL (reference sequence). The CDR3 has 12 residues.

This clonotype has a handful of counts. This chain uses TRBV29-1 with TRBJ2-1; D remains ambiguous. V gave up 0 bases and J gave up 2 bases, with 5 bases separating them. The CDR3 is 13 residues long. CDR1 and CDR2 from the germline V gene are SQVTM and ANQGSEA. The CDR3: CSVEDPPYNEQFF. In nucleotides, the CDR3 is TGCAGCGTTGAAGACCCTCCCTACAATGAGCAGTTCTTC.

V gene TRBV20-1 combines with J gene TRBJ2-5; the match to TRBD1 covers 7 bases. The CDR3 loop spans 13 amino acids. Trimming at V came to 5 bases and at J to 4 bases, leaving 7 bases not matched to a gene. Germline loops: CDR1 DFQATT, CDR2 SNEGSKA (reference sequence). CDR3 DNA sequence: TGCAGTGCTTCCCTCAACAGGGGAGAGACCCAGTACTTC. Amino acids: CSASLNRGETQYF.

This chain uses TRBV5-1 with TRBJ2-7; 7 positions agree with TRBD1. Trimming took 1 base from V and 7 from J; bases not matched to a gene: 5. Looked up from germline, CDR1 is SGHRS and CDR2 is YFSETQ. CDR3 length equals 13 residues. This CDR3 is CASSLTYRGEQYF. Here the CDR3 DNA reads TGCGCCAGCAGCTTGACTTACAGGGGTGAGCAGTACTTC. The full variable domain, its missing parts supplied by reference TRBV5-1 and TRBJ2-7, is KAGVTQTPRYLIKTRGQQVTLSCSPISGHRSVSWYQQTPGQGLQFLFEYFSETQRNKGNFPGRFSGRQFSNSRSEMNVSTLELGDSALYLCASSLTYRGEQYFGPGTRLTVT.

The CDR3 spells CASSQDAASRYNEQFF. CDR3 in DNA: TGTGCCAGCAGCCAAGATGCGGCTAGCAGATACAATGAGCAGTTCTTC. The genes are TRBV3-1 and TRBJ2-1, with D perhaps TRBD2 (5 bases). The CDR3 is made up of 16 amino acids. CDR1 and CDR2 from the germline V gene are LGHDT and YNNKEL (reference sequence). V lost 0 bases and J lost 4, with 13 bases in between.

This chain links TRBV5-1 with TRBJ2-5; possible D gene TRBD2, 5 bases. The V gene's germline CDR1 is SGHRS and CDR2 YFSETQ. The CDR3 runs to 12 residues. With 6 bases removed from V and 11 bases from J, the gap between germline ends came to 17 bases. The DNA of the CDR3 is TGCGCCAGCAACGACCCCGGGGTTGAGCAGTACTTC. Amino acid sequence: CASNDPGVEQYF.

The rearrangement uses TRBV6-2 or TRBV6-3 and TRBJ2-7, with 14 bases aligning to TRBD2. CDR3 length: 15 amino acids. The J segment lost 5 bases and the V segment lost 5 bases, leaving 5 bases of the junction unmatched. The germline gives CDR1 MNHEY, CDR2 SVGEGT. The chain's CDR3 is CASSAGTSGRNEQYF. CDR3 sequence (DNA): TGTGCCAGCAGTGCCGGGACTAGCGGGAGAAACGAGCAGTACTTC.

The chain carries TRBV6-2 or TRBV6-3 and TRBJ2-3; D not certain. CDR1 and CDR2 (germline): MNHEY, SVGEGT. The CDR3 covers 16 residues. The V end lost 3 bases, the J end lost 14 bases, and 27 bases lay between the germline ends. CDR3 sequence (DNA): TGTGCCAGCAGTTATTCGACCCAACCTACGGCCAGATACGCGTATTTT. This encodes CASSYSTQPTARYAYF.

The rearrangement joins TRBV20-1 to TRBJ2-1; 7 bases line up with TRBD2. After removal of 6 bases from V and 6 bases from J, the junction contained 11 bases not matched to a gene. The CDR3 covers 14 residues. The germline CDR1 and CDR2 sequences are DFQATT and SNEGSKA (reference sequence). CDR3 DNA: TGCAGTGCCCGTGAGGGGACTACGACCAATGAGCAGTTCTTC. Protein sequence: CSAREGTTTNEQFF.

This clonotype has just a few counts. The CDR3 DNA reads TGCAGCGTTGGATACGCGTATTTT. Amino acids: CSVGYAYF. The J gene is TRBJ2-3, the V gene TRBV29-1; D is uncertain. The CDR3 consists of 8 residues. V lost 4 bases and J 14 bases, leaving 7 bases between the germline ends. The V gene's germline CDR1 is SQVTM and CDR2 ANQGSEA.

CDR3 sequence (DNA): TGTGCCAGCAGCTTGGACGGGCGCTTCTACAATGAGCAGTTCTTC. Its translation is CASSLDGRFYNEQFF. V and J are TRBV11-2 and TRBJ2-1; no definite D call. V shed 3 bases and J shed 3 bases, with 12 bases lying between them. Germline V gene sequence: CDR1 SGHAT, CDR2 FQNNGV. This CDR3 has 15 amino acids.

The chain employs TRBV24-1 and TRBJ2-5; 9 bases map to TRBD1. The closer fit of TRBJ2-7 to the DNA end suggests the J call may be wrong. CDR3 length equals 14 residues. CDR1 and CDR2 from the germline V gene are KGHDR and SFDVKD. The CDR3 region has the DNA TGTGCCACCGCCGACAGGGGGAAACCCTACGAGCAGTACTTC. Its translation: CATADRGKPYEQYF.

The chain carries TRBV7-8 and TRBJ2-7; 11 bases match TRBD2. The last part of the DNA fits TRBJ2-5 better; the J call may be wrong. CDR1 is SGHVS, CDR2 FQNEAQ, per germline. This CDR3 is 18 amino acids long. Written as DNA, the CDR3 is TGTGCCAGCAGCTTATTCCGGGGTAGCGGGAGGGCCGGAGAGACCCAGTACTTC. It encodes CASSLFRGSGRAGETQYF.

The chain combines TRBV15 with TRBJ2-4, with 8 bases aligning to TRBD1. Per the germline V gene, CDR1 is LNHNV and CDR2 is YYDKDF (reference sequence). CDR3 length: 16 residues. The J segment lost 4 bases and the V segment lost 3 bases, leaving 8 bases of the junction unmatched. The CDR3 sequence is CATSRVQRTGKNIQYF. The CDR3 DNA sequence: TGTGCCACCAGCAGGGTGCAGCGGACAGGGAAAAACATTCAGTACTTC.

CDR3 sequence reads: CASRHPGTVHRYAYF. As DNA, the CDR3 is TGTGCCAGCAGACATCCCGGGACAGTACACAGATACGCGTATTTT. This chain uses TRBV11-2 with TRBJ2-3; 7 bases match TRBD1. Germline V lookup: CDR1 SGHAT, CDR2 FQNNGV. The trim removed 6 bases at V and 14 bases at J, leaving 20 bases unmatched. The CDR3 runs 15 residues.

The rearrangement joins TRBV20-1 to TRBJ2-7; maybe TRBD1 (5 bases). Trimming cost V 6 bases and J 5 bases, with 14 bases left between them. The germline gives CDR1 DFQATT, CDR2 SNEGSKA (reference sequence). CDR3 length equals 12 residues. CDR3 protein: CSAQQGYHEQYF. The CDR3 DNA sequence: TGCAGTGCCCAGCAGGGTTACCACGAGCAGTACTTC.

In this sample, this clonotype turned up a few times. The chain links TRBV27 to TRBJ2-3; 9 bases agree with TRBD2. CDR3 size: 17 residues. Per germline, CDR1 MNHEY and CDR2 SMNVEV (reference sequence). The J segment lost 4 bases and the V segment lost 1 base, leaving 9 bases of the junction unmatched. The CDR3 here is CASSLFARGGGADTQYF. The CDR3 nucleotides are TGTGCCAGCAGTTTATTTGCTCGAGGCGGGGGGGCAGATACGCAGTATTTT.

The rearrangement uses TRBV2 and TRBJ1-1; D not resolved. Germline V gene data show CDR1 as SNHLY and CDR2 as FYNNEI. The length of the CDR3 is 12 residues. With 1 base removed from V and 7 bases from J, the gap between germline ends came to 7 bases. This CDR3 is CASSEGAGEAFF. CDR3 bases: TGTGCCAGCAGTGAAGGGGCGGGTGAAGCTTTCTTT.

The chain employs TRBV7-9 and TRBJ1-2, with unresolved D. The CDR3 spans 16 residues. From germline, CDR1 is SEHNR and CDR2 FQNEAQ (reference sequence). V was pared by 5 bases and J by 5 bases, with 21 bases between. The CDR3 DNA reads TGTGCCAGCAGCCCGGGGTCGGCTCTACCGCGGTATGGCTACACCTTC. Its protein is CASSPGSALPRYGYTF.

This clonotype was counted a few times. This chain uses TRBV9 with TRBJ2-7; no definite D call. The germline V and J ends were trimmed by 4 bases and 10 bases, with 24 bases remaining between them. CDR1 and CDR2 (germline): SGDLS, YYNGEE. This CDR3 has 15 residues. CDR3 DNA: TGTGCCAGCAGCCCCTGGAGTGGGTCCGGTGGCACCCAGTACTTC. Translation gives CASSPWSGSGGTQYF.

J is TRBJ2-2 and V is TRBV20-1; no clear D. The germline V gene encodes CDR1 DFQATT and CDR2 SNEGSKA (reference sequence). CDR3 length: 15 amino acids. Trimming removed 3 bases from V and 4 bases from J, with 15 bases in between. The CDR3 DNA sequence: TGCAGTGCTAGTGTTGCGAGCCTGGGCACCGGGGAGCTGTTTTTT. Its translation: CSASVASLGTGELFF.

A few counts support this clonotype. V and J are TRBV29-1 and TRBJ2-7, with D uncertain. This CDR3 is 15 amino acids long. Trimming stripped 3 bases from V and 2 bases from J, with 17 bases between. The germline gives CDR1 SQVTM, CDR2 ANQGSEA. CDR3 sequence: CSVDKWVGLTYEQYF. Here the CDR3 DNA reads TGCAGCGTTGACAAGTGGGTGGGCCTCACCTACGAGCAGTACTTC.

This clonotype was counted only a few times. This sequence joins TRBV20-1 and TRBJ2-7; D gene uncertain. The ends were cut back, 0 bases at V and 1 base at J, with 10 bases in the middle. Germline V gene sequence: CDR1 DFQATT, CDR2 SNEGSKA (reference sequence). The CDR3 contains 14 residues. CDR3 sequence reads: CSARDPGTSYEQYF. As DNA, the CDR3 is TGCAGTGCTAGAGATCCCGGCACTTCCTACGAGCAGTACTTC.

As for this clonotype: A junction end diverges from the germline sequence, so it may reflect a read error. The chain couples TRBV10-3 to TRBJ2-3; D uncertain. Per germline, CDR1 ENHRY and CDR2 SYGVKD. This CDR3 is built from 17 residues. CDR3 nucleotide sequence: TGCGCCATCAGTGAGTCGGTTTCTAGTCTCCGCCCAGATACGCAGTATTTT. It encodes CAISESVSSLRPDTQYF.

The CDR3 DNA follows: TGTGCCAGCAGCTTGGATGGGACAGGGGGTCGACATTCACGGCAGTACTTC. Its translation is CASSLDGTGGRHSRQYF. V and J are TRBV5-5 and TRBJ2-7, with 11 bases aligning to TRBD1. Germline V gives CDR1 SGHKS, CDR2 YYEKEE (reference sequence). The CDR3 is 17 amino acids. V was pared by 0 bases and J by 9 bases, with 14 bases of the junction left unmatched.